A selection of T cell receptor beta chains follows, all from one sample in a study of blood T cell repertoires in COVID-19. Profiling relied on immunoSEQ multiplex PCR, and the TCRdb table lists in-frame clones only, not all of them. The sample records roughly 76,000 clones, roughly 91% being singletons. Input material: peripheral blood. These receptors all come from a woman in her late teens or twenties with acute or convalescent COVID-19. Each CDR3 is given with its conserved first and last residue. A D gene is named only where the DNA matches it firmly. Size is omitted from some rows. Given values are once, few, many or a class for expanded clones.

clone_size: NA
v_call: TRBV25-1
d_call: TRBD1
j_call: TRBJ2-5
cdr3_nt: TGTGCCAGCAGTGAGACCAGGGACAGGGGGCCGGAGACCCAGTACTTC
cdr3_aa: CASSETRDRGPETQYF

clone_size: NA
v_call: TRBV5-1
d_call: TRBD1
j_call: TRBJ1-1
cdr3_nt: TGCGCCAGCAGCTCCGGGACAGGGATGAGTAGGGCTGAAGCTTTCTTT
cdr3_aa: CASSSGTGMSRAEAFF

clone_size: NA
v_call: TRBV29-1
d_call: TRBD1
j_call: TRBJ2-5
cdr3_nt: TGCAGCGTTGAAGATAACAGGGGCTGGGGAGAGACCCAGTACTTC
cdr3_aa: CSVEDNRGWGETQYF

clone_size: NA
v_call: TRBV4-1
d_call: NA
j_call: TRBJ1-6
cdr3_nt: TGCGCCAGCAGCCCGGGACACCGAAATTCACCCCTCCACTTT
cdr3_aa: CASSPGHRNSPLHF

clone_size: NA
v_call: TRBV5-1
d_call: TRBD1
j_call: TRBJ1-4
cdr3_nt: TGCGCCAGCAGCGCCGGGACAGGGGACGAAAAACTGTTTTTT
cdr3_aa: CASSAGTGDEKLFF

clone_size: NA
v_call: TRBV7-2
d_call: TRBD2
j_call: TRBJ2-3
cdr3_nt: TGTGCCAGCAGCTTGAGGACTAGCGGGAGCACAGATACGCAGTATTTT
cdr3_aa: CASSLRTSGSTDTQYF

clone_size: NA
v_call: TRBV19
d_call: TRBD1
j_call: TRBJ1-1
cdr3_nt: TGTGCCAGTAGTAGTGCAGGGGGCATCGCTGAAGCTTTCTTT
cdr3_aa: CASSSAGGIAEAFF

clone_size: NA
v_call: TRBV27
d_call: NA
j_call: TRBJ1-1
cdr3_nt: TGTGCCAGCAGTACCCGACAGACCACTGAAGCTTTCTTT
cdr3_aa: CASSTRQTTEAFF

clone_size: once
v_call: TRBV28
d_call: TRBD1
j_call: TRBJ1-6
cdr3_nt: TGTGCCAGCAGTTTCTCCCGGGACAGGTATAATTCACCCCTCCACTTT
cdr3_aa: CASSFSRDRYNSPLHF

clone_size: NA
v_call: TRBV12-5
d_call: NA
j_call: TRBJ2-1
cdr3_nt: TGTGCTAGTGGTTTGGTGGGAGGCTACAATGAGCAGTTCTTC
cdr3_aa: CASGLVGGYNEQFF

clone_size: few
v_call: TRBV5-5
d_call: NA
j_call: TRBJ2-1
cdr3_nt: TGTGCCAGCAGCTTAGACAGTCCCTCCTACAATGAGCAGTTCTTC
cdr3_aa: CASSLDSPSYNEQFF

clone_size: NA
v_call: TRBV12-3/TRBV12-4
d_call: TRBD1
j_call: TRBJ1-1
cdr3_nt: TGTGCCAGCAGCCACGGACAGGAGCTGGGTGCTTTCTTT
cdr3_aa: CASSHGQELGAFF

clone_size: NA
v_call: TRBV6-5
d_call: TRBD1
j_call: TRBJ2-7
cdr3_nt: TGTGCCAGCAGACCCGACAGGGGGCTCTACGAGCAGTACTTC
cdr3_aa: CASRPDRGLYEQYF

clone_size: few
v_call: TRBV7-9
d_call: NA
j_call: TRBJ2-5
cdr3_nt: TGTGCCAGCAGCTTAGTGGGCACCGAAGAGACCCAGTACTTC
cdr3_aa: CASSLVGTEETQYF

clone_size: NA
v_call: TRBV11-2
d_call: TRBD1
j_call: TRBJ1-6
cdr3_nt: TGTGCCAGCAGCCGGGACAGAGAGTCACCCCTCCACTTT
cdr3_aa: CASSRDRESPLHF

clone_size: NA
v_call: TRBV5-6
d_call: NA
j_call: TRBJ2-1
cdr3_nt: TGTGCCAGCAGCCCCGGCGCAGGGCCGAGCTCCTACAATGAGCAGTTCTTC
cdr3_aa: CASSPGAGPSSYNEQFF

clone_size: NA
v_call: TRBV29-1
d_call: TRBD1
j_call: TRBJ2-1
cdr3_nt: TGCAGCGTCGGACAGGGGGCTTGGAATGAGCAGTTCTTC
cdr3_aa: CSVGQGAWNEQFF

clone_size: few
v_call: TRBV7-9
d_call: NA
j_call: TRBJ2-7
cdr3_nt: TGTGCCAGCAGCGGCGGACAGACCTACGAGCAGTACTTC
cdr3_aa: CASSGGQTYEQYF

clone_size: NA
v_call: TRBV9
d_call: NA
j_call: TRBJ2-7
cdr3_nt: TGTGCCAGCAGCGCCCAGGCACCGCGGGTAAGCGAGCAGTACTTC
cdr3_aa: CASSAQAPRVSEQYF

clone_size: NA
v_call: TRBV29-1
d_call: NA
j_call: TRBJ2-5
cdr3_nt: TGCAGCGCTGAAGACACGTTGAGGGAGACCCAGTACTTC
cdr3_aa: CSAEDTLRETQYF

clone_size: NA
v_call: TRBV7-2
d_call: TRBD2
j_call: TRBJ2-5
cdr3_nt: TGTGCCAGCAGCTTAGCGTCTAGCGGGAGTGAGACCCAGTACTTC
cdr3_aa: CASSLASSGSETQYF

clone_size: NA
v_call: TRBV18
d_call: NA
j_call: TRBJ2-7
cdr3_nt: TGTGCCAGCTCACCCTCTAGGCACGAGCAGTACTTC
cdr3_aa: CASSPSRHEQYF

clone_size: once
v_call: TRBV7-8
d_call: TRBD1
j_call: TRBJ2-7
cdr3_nt: TGTGCCAGCAGCTCCCCCGGGACAGGGGGCGCATACGAGCAGTACTTC
cdr3_aa: CASSSPGTGGAYEQYF

clone_size: NA
v_call: TRBV7-2
d_call: NA
j_call: TRBJ1-5
cdr3_nt: TGTGCCAGCAGCTTAGGACAGAATAGCAATCAGCCCCAGCATTTT
cdr3_aa: CASSLGQNSNQPQHF

clone_size: NA
v_call: TRBV12-3/TRBV12-4
d_call: NA
j_call: TRBJ1-2
cdr3_nt: TGTGCCAGCAGTTTTGGGCTTAGCTATGGCTACACCTTC
cdr3_aa: CASSFGLSYGYTF

clone_size: few
v_call: TRBV5-4
d_call: TRBD2
j_call: TRBJ2-1
cdr3_nt: TGTGCCAGCAGCTTTATAGCGGGAGGGACCAATGAGCAGTTCTTC
cdr3_aa: CASSFIAGGTNEQFF

clone_size: NA
v_call: TRBV6-5
d_call: NA
j_call: TRBJ2-7
cdr3_nt: TGTGCCAGCAGTTACGGAGGGGTAGGCTCCTACGAGCAGTACTTC
cdr3_aa: CASSYGGVGSYEQYF

clone_size: NA
v_call: TRBV6-5
d_call: NA
j_call: TRBJ2-4
cdr3_nt: TGTGCCAGCAGTCAGGGGACGGCCAAAAACATTCAGTACTTC
cdr3_aa: CASSQGTAKNIQYF

clone_size: few
v_call: TRBV28
d_call: NA
j_call: TRBJ1-5
cdr3_nt: TGTGCCAGCTTAGACAATGGCCTGGACAGCCTTAGCAATCAGCCCCAGCATTTT
cdr3_aa: CASLDNGLDSLSNQPQHF

clone_size: NA
v_call: TRBV6-5
d_call: NA
j_call: TRBJ1-5
cdr3_nt: TGTGCCAGCAGTTCTTATGTCGGTACCAATCAGCCCCAGCATTTT
cdr3_aa: CASSSYVGTNQPQHF

clone_size: NA
v_call: TRBV2
d_call: TRBD2
j_call: TRBJ2-3
cdr3_nt: TGTGCCAGCAGAGGACGGACTAGCGGACACCCTATTAGGGATACGCAGTATTTT
cdr3_aa: CASRGRTSGHPIRDTQYF